This TCR beta chain was identified in a study of OX40 agonist ivuxolimab in advanced cancers. Study information: Given to patients was ivuxolimab, an agonistic anti-OX40 (CD134) antibody. Prior therapy, whether anti-PD-1, anti-PD-L1 or anti-CTLA-4, was allowed, and roughly 44% had some.

The protocol was immunoSEQ multiplex PCR, while the TCRdb copy is restricted to in-frame clones and leaves out a portion. The sample has 70,000 to 80,000 clones, about 81% seen once. Trimming left V 0 bases short and J 3 bases short, with 11 bases between. The CDR3 runs 15 residues. Germline lookup yields CDR1 MNHEY and CDR2 SVGAGI. The specimen comprised CD4+ or CD8+ T cells sorted from blood, sampled in a trial of the OX40 agonist ivuxolimab. The chain uses TRBV6-5 and TRBJ1-2; the D is unclear. The receptor comes from an adult with an advanced solid tumor such as melanoma, head and neck, liver or kidney cancer. This chain's CDR3 is CASSYSPSHYYGYTF. The CDR3 DNA reads TGTGCCAGCAGTTACTCGCCCAGCCACTACTATGGCTACACCTTC.